The present entry profiles one T cell receptor (delta chain) with its context. Its antigen is not known. A far larger clone is only one base removed, so a read error is likely. Other DNA variants within this sample encode the same CDR3. The data were taken from a study of gamma delta lymphoproliferative disorders and STAT genes. About the study: Each gamma-chain library started from at least 50 ng of genomic DNA, using the LymphoTrack Dx TCRG Assay. Delta libraries were made per EuroClonality-NGS working group procedure. General observations from the study: Low-frequency NGS calls may be less specific; leukemic clone sharing needs confirmation. Apart from a couple of gamma clonotypes, major patient clonotypes were public.

Germline CDR1 is TVYSNPD and CDR2 is GDNSRS (reference sequence). The CDR3 extends over 18 amino acids. Trimming took 2 bases from V and 1 from J; bases not matched to a gene: 15. PBMCs from patients and controls supplied the genomic DNA for sequencing. TCRdb reanalysed the multiplex PCR reads via CATT. The profile shows over a thousand delta-chain clones, approximately 2.5% of them singletons. This TCR came from a human donor in good health. Sequencing was done on a sample of blood. The chain joins TRDV3 to TRDJ1; 11 bases fit TRDD3. CDR3 residues: CAFVPGGYLYRFTDKLIF. The CDR3 DNA reads TGTGCCTTTGTTCCTGGGGGATACCTTTACCGTTTCACCGATAAACTCATCTTT.